This TCR beta chain emerged from a study of blood T cell repertoires in COVID-19. Background on the study: Sources were T cells, B-cell-depleted T cells, or PBMCs; the material itself was cDNA or gDNA.

TCRdb's table, derived via immunoSEQ multiplex PCR, lists solely in-frame clones and lacks some. The repertoire holds about 68,000 clones, with 80% to 95% as singletons. Enrollment of patients from Seattle took place during active infection, with longitudinal follow-up. CDR3 length: 16 residues. Per the germline V gene, CDR1 is MGHDK and CDR2 is SYGVNS. V was pared by 6 bases and J by 8 bases, with 16 bases of the junction left unmatched. V gene TRBV25-1 combines with J gene TRBJ2-1, with 7 positions matching TRBD2. Sequenced input: peripheral blood. This TCR came from a man aged 50 to 60 with COVID-19, enrolled during active disease. CDR3 coding DNA: TGTGCCAGCAGACCCGGGGAGGGTTTATGGCTCGATGAGCAGTTCTTC. As protein: CASRPGEGLWLDEQFF.